This TCR beta chain was sequenced for a study of T-cell reconstitution after alpha-beta-depleted transplantation in children. V was shortened by 3 bases and J by 4 bases, with 6 bases between the two germline ends. CDR1 and CDR2 from the germline V gene are ENHRY and SYGVKD. This CDR3 region has 12 residues. For TCRbeta, the library was prepared with unique molecular identifiers. MiXCR was run by TCRdb on the PCR reads, yielding one entry per CDR3 protein. Here the sample spans approximately 420,000 distinct CDR3 sequences, roughly a tenth being singletons. Specimen: PBMCs from the stem cell graft donor, collected from the stem cell graft. The V and J genes are TRBV10-3 and TRBJ1-1; unclear D gene. The TCR was taken from a human donor who donated a stem cell graft to a child with acute myeloid leukemia. CDR3: CAISEVGTEAFF. CDR3 coding DNA: TGTGCCATCAGTGAAGTTGGCACTGAAGCTTTCTTT.